The source of this TCR beta chain is a study of T cells expressing NK-cell markers. The wider study: Seven donors tested HCMV-seropositive and one tested seronegative among the eight sequenced.

Each CDR3 protein gets one entry in TCRdb, which reprocessed the 5' RACE reads and gives no DNA. This listing includes more than 120,000 distinct CDR3 sequences. The germline V gene has CDR1 LGHNT and CDR2 FRNRAP. CDR3 size: 13 residues. The source material was blood T cells: a sorted CD56 or NKG2C T cell subset, CD4+ or CD8+ T cells, or bulk PBMC T cells (not recorded which). The origin of this receptor is a man aged 18 to 29 in good health. This chain joins TRBV12-5 and TRBJ2-1. The CDR3: CASGTISYNEQFF.